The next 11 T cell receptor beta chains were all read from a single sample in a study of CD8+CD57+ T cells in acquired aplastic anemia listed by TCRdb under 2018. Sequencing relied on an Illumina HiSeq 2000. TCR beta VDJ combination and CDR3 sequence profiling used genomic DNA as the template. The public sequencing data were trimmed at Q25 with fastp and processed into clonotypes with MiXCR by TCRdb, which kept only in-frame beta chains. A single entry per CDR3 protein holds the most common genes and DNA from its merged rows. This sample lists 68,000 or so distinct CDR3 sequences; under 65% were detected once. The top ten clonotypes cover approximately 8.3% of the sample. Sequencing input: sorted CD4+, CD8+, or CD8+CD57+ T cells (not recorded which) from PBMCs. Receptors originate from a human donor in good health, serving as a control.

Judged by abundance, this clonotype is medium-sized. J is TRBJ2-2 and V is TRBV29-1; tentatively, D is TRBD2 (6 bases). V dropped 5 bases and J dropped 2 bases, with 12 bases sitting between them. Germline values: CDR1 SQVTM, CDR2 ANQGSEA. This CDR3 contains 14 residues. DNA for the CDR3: TGCAGCGTTAAGGGACTTACTAACACCGGGGAGCTGTTTTTT. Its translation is CSVKGLTNTGELFF.

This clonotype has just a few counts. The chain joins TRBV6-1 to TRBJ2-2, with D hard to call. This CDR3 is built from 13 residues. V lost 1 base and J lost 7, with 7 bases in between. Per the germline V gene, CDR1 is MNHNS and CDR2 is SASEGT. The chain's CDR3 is CASSEEYIGELFF. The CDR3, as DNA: TGTGCCAGCAGTGAAGAATACATCGGGGAGCTGTTTTTT.

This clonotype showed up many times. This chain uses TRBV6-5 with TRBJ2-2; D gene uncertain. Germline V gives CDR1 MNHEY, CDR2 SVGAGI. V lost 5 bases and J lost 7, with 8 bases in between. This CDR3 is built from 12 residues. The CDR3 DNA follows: TGTGCCAGCAGTATCAAGTACGGGGAGCTGTTTTTT. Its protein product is CASSIKYGELFF.

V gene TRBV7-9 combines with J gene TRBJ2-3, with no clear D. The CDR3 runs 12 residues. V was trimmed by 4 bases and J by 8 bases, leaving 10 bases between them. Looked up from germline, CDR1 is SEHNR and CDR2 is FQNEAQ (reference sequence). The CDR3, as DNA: TGTGCCAGCAGCTCTCCCCCCGGTACGCAGTATTTT. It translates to CASSSPPGTQYF.

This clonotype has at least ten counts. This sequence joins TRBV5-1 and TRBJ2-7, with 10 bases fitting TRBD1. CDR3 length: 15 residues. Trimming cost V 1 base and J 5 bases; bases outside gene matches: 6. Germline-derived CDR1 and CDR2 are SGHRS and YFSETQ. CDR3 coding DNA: TGCGCCAGCAGCTTGTCTAGGGACAGGGGCCACGAGCAGTACTTC. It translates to CASSLSRDRGHEQYF.

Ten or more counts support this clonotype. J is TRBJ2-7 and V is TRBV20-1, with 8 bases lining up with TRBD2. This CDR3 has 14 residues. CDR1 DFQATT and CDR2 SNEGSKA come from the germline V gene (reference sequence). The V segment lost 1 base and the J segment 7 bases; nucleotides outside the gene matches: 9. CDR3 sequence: CSARVSGGAEEQYF. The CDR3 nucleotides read TGCAGTGCTAGAGTCTCCGGGGGGGCGGAAGAGCAGTACTTC.

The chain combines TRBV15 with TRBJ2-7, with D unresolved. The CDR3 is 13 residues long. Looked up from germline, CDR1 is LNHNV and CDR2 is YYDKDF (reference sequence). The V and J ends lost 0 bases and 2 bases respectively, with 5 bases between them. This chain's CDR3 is CATSRDPAYEQYF. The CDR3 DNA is TGTGCCACCAGCAGAGACCCCGCCTACGAGCAGTACTTC.

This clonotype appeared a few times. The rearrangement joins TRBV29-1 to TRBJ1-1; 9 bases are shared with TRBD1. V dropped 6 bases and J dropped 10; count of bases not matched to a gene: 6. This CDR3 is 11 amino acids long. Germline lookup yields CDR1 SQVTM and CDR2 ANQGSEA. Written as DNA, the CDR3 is TGCAGCGTCCCGAAACAGGGGGCAGCTTTCTTT. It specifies CSVPKQGAAFF.

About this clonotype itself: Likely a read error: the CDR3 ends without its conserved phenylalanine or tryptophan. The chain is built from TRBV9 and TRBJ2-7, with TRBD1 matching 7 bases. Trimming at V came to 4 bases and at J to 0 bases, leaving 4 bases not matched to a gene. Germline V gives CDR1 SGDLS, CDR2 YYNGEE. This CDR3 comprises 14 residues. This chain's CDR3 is CASSLRDSSYEQYL. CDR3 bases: TGTGCCAGCAGCCTCCGGGACAGCTCCTACGAGCAGTACTTA.

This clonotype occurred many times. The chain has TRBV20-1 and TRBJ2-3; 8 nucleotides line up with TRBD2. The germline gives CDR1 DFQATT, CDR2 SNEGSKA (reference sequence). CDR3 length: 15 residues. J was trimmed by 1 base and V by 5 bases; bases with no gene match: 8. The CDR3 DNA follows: TGCAGTGCTCGCTCCTTGACTAGCGGCACAGATACGCAGTATTTT. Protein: CSARSLTSGTDTQYF.

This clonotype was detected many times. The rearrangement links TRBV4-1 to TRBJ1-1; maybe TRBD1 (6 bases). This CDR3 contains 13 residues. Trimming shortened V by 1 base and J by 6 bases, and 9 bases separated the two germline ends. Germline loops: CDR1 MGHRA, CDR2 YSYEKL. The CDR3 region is CASSQGTEAEAFF. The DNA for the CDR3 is TGCGCCAGCAGCCAAGGGACAGAAGCTGAAGCTTTCTTT.